Presented here are 26 T cell receptor beta chains from one specimen sequenced in a study of blood T cells in healthy people across ages. A J-beta primer mix and a sample-barcoded 5' primer were used in a second PCR of roughly 6 to 12 cycles. TCRdb reprocessed the 5' RACE reads with MiXCR, giving one entry per CDR3 protein. Of 600,000 or so distinct CDR3 sequences detected, 40% to 50% appear once; the ten largest clones hold about 22%. Sequenced input: blood. The receptors originated from an older man in good health.

This clonotype was detected only a few times. The rearrangement uses TRBV28 and TRBJ2-6, with D hard to call. The CDR3 totals 15 residues. The V and J ends lost 4 bases and 0 bases respectively, with 7 bases between them. Germline V CDR1 and CDR2: MDHEN, SYDVKM. The CDR3 DNA follows: TGTGCCAGCAGTTACCTAGACTCTGGGGCCAACGTCCTGACTTTC. It translates to CASSYLDSGANVLTF.

This clonotype was detected a few times. The chain joins TRBV7-9 to TRBJ2-3; D possibly corresponds to TRBD2 (6 bases). The V end lost 5 bases, the J end lost 3 bases, and 18 bases lay between the germline ends. From germline, CDR1 is SEHNR and CDR2 FQNEAQ (reference sequence). The CDR3 loop spans 16 amino acids. CDR3 in amino acids: CASSPRLEGVTDTQYF. The CDR3 DNA is TGTGCCAGCAGCCCCCGACTAGAAGGTGTTACAGATACGCAGTATTTT. The variable domain in full, completed from reference TRBV7-9 and TRBJ2-3, reads DTGVSQNPRHKITKRGQNVTFRCDPISEHNRLYWYRQTLGQGPEFLTYFQNEAQLEKSRLLSDRFSAERPKGSFSTLEIQRTEQGDSAMYLCASSPRLEGVTDTQYFGPGTRLTVL.

This clonotype was seen a handful of times. The chain couples TRBV6-6 to TRBJ1-1; TRBD1 is a possible D gene (5 bases). The CDR3 runs to 13 residues. Per the germline V gene, CDR1 is MNHNY and CDR2 is SVGAGI (reference sequence). Trimming cost V 5 bases and J 0 bases, with 7 bases left between them. CDR3 region: CASSGGVNTEAFF. For the CDR3, the DNA is TGTGCCAGCAGTGGGGGTGTGAACACTGAAGCTTTCTTT.

This chain uses TRBV12-3 or TRBV12-4 with TRBJ2-5; TRBD2 aligns across 12 bases. The V gene end was trimmed by 1 base and the J gene end by 7 bases; junction bases not matched to a gene: 10. This CDR3 comprises 17 residues. The CDR3 loop is CASSLGLLAGGPGTQYF. CDR3 DNA: TGTGCCAGCAGTTTAGGGCTCCTAGCGGGGGGGCCAGGGACCCAGTACTTC.

The chain links TRBV7-9 to TRBJ2-7, with 7 bases matching TRBD1. The CDR3 has 15 amino acids. Trimming at V came to 3 bases and at J to 2 bases, leaving 7 bases not matched to a gene. Germline assignment: CDR1 SEHNR and CDR2 FQNEAQ (reference sequence). CDR3 DNA sequence: TGTGCCAGCAGCTTGATGGGACAGCTCACCTACGAGCAGTACTTC. Its translation: CASSLMGQLTYEQYF.

V is TRBV12-5 and J is TRBJ2-1, with D possibly being TRBD2 (6 bases). V lost 1 base and J 7 bases, leaving 11 bases between the germline ends. The CDR3 is 14 amino acids. Germline assignment: CDR1 LGHNT and CDR2 FRNRAP. The CDR3 sequence is CASGLDLALNEQFF. DNA for the CDR3: TGTGCTAGTGGTTTGGATCTAGCGTTGAATGAGCAGTTCTTC.

The rearrangement uses TRBV4-2 and TRBJ2-3; 7 bases map to TRBD2. The CDR3 covers 16 residues. Germline lookup yields CDR1 LGHNA and CDR2 YNFKEQ. V gave up 2 bases and J gave up 2 bases; unmatched junction bases: 7. This CDR3 reads CASSQTGGGTTDTQYF. Written as DNA, the CDR3 is TGTGCCAGCAGCCAAACGGGGGGTGGCACCACAGATACGCAGTATTTT.

This clonotype has more than one count but fewer than ten. The chain recombines TRBV10-3 with TRBJ2-5; 8 nucleotides match TRBD2. There are 14 residues in the CDR3. Looked up from germline, CDR1 is ENHRY and CDR2 is SYGVKD. With 4 bases clipped from V and 3 bases from J, the junction kept 4 bases outside the gene matches. The CDR3 coding sequence is TGTGCCATCAGTGCCGGGAGGGCAGAAGAGACCCAGTACTTC. Amino acid sequence: CAISAGRAEETQYF.

The J gene is TRBJ2-5, the V gene TRBV30; D uncertain. The J call is uncertain, as TRBJ2-7 better fits the DNA end. The CDR3 runs to 11 residues. Germline loops: CDR1 GTSNPN, CDR2 SVGIG (reference sequence). The CDR3 loop reads CAWSVGYEQYF. CDR3 bases: TGTGCCTGGAGTGTCGGCTACGAGCAGTACTTC.

This clonotype showed up just a few times. The chain carries TRBV20-1 and TRBJ2-4, with TRBD1 identical over 10 bases. Germline values: CDR1 DFQATT, CDR2 SNEGSKA (reference sequence). V trimming: 6 bases; J trimming: 2 bases; junction bases outside the gene matches: 7. This CDR3 comprises 15 residues. DNA of the CDR3: TGCAGTGCGAGGGACAGGGGAAACTCCAAAAACATTCAGTACTTC. Translating gives CSARDRGNSKNIQYF.

V gene TRBV7-2 combines with J gene TRBJ1-4, with unresolved D. The CDR3 is made up of 14 amino acids. The germline CDR1 and CDR2 sequences are SGHTA and FQGNSA. Deletions cut 0 bases from V and 4 bases from J, with 6 bases between. CDR3 region: CASSLARNNEKLFF. CDR3 DNA sequence: TGTGCCAGCAGCTTAGCAAGGAATAATGAAAAACTGTTTTTT.

This clonotype was counted between two and nine times. The gene calls are TRBV7-9 and TRBJ2-1; the D is unclear. V lost 5 bases, J lost 9 bases, and 8 bases lay in between. The CDR3 has 11 residues. Germline V CDR1 and CDR2: SEHNR, FQNEAQ (reference sequence). The CDR3 nucleotides read TGTGCCAGCAGCCAGCGTAGTGAGCAGTTCTTC. Translated, it gives CASSQRSEQFF.

The chain carries TRBV27 and TRBJ2-1, with unresolved D. Trimming removed 5 bases from V and 7 bases from J, with 12 bases in between. The CDR3 is made up of 13 amino acids. Germline V CDR1 and CDR2: MNHEY, SMNVEV (reference sequence). The CDR3 is CASSPRRLNEQFF. The CDR3 region has the DNA TGTGCCAGCAGTCCTCGGCGCCTTAATGAGCAGTTCTTC.

Only a few counts were recorded for this clonotype. The genes are TRBV10-3 and TRBJ2-5, with TRBD2 as a possible D gene (5 bases). CDR1 is ENHRY and CDR2 is SYGVKD in the germline V gene. The CDR3 contains 14 residues. V gave up 0 bases and J gave up 5 bases, with 10 bases separating them. In DNA form, the CDR3 reads TGTGCCATCAGTGAGTCTGAGGGAGCGGAGACCCAGTACTTC. It is translated as CAISESEGAETQYF.

This clonotype appeared a few times. V is TRBV10-3 and J is TRBJ2-7, with 8 bases that match TRBD1. The germline CDR1 and CDR2 sequences are ENHRY and SYGVKD. The V and J ends lost 5 bases and 2 bases, in that order; junction bases with no gene match: 20. The CDR3 is 19 residues long. CDR3 in amino acids: CAISSRGVRGPRLPYEQYF. The CDR3 DNA follows: TGTGCCATCAGTTCCCGGGGCGTCAGGGGGCCCCGTCTCCCCTACGAGCAGTACTTC.

This clonotype turned up a few times. The rearrangement uses TRBV12-3 or TRBV12-4 and TRBJ2-3, with D maybe TRBD1 (6 bases). The length of the CDR3 is 14 residues. V lost 6 bases and J 1 base, leaving 11 bases between the germline ends. CDR3 residues: CASSRTVGTDTQYF. The CDR3 DNA sequence: TGTGCCAGCAGCCGGACAGTAGGCACAGATACGCAGTATTTT.

The CDR3 DNA follows: TGTGCCAGCAGCTTCACGACTAGGGCCGGGGAGCTGTTTTTT. Its translation: CASSFTTRAGELFF. The V gene is TRBV9, the J gene TRBJ2-2; possible D gene TRBD2, 6 bases. The CDR3 consists of 14 residues. Between the trimmed V and J ends, which lost 4 bases and 6 bases, there was a span of 13 bases. CDR1 and CDR2 (germline): SGDLS, YYNGEE.

In the case of this clonotype: An end of the junction differs from the germline gene, which may be a read error. The gene calls are TRBV15 and TRBJ2-1; 8 bases map to TRBD2. Germline V gene sequence: CDR1 LNHNV, CDR2 YYDKDF (reference sequence). The CDR3 length is 15 residues. For the CDR3, the DNA is TGTGCCACCAGCAGAGTGACTAGCGATGTCGATGAGCAGTTATTC. Encoded protein: CATSRVTSDVDEQLF.

V is TRBV7-8 and J is TRBJ2-1; D may match TRBD1 or TRBD2 (7 bases each). Germline CDR1 is SGHVS and CDR2 is FQNEAQ. V lost 5 bases and J 2 bases, leaving 16 bases between the germline ends. The CDR3 covers 16 residues. CDR3 bases: TGTGCCAGCAGCACAGGGGCGGGGGTTCCCTACAATGAGCAGTTCTTC. This sequence encodes CASSTGAGVPYNEQFF.

J is TRBJ2-7 and V is TRBV6-5; D may be TRBD1 or TRBD2 (5 bases each). This CDR3 has 16 residues. Germline values: CDR1 MNHEY, CDR2 SVGAGI. V was shortened by 4 bases and J by 0 bases, with 16 bases between the two germline ends. The CDR3 sequence: CASSSPGTASSYEQYF. For the CDR3, the DNA is TGTGCCAGCAGTTCCCCCGGGACGGCAAGCTCCTACGAGCAGTACTTC.

This clonotype was counted between two and nine times. The chain links TRBV7-2 to TRBJ2-3; 7 bases align to TRBD1. This CDR3 has 16 amino acids. In germline, CDR1 is SGHTA, CDR2 FQGNSA. J gave up 1 base and V 3 bases, and 7 bases lay outside the gene matches. The CDR3 spells CASSLRRGRGTDTQYF. CDR3 bases: TGTGCCAGCAGCTTGCGCAGGGGGAGAGGCACAGATACGCAGTATTTT.

This clonotype was found many times. The chain employs TRBV10-3 and TRBJ2-3; D possibly corresponds to TRBD2 (5 bases). Germline lookup yields CDR1 ENHRY and CDR2 SYGVKD. V lost 2 bases to trimming and J lost 5 bases, with 14 bases between them. This CDR3 is 15 amino acids long. The CDR3 sequence is CAISEAPTAGDTQYF. DNA of the CDR3: TGTGCCATCAGTGAGGCTCCGACCGCGGGAGATACGCAGTATTTT.

The chain carries TRBV7-9 and TRBJ2-3, with D possibly TRBD2 on 6 matching bases. CDR1 SEHNR and CDR2 FQNEAQ come from the germline V gene (reference sequence). The CDR3 extends over 14 amino acids. V lost 1 base and J lost 6, with 11 bases in between. This CDR3 reads CASSLVVADDTQYF. The DNA for the CDR3 is TGTGCCAGCAGCTTAGTTGTAGCGGACGATACGCAGTATTTT.

To note about this clonotype: A much larger clone differs from this one at a single base, so this may be a read error. The chain employs TRBV6-5 and TRBJ2-1; possible D gene TRBD2, 6 bases. The V end was cut by 8 bases, the J end by 10 bases, with 12 bases between. The CDR3 is 11 residues long. Per the germline V gene, CDR1 is MNHEY and CDR2 is SVGAGI. CDR3 sequence: CASGTDYEQFF. The CDR3 nucleotides are TGTGCCAGCGGGACTGACTACGAGCAGTTCTTC.

On this clonotype: At one of its ends the junction is not consistent with the germline gene, which may arise from a read error. The chain is built from TRBV6-5 and TRBJ2-5, with D perhaps matching TRBD2 (5 bases). This CDR3 is 13 amino acids long. From germline, CDR1 is MNHEY and CDR2 SVGAGI. CDR3 sequence: CASSRTEEETRYF. Here the CDR3 DNA reads TGTGCCAGCTCGCGTACAGAGGAGGAGACCCGGTACTTC.

V gene TRBV7-2 combines with J gene TRBJ2-4; maybe TRBD2 (6 bases). The CDR3 consists of 15 residues. Trimming cost V 5 bases and J 6 bases, with 17 bases left between them. The V gene's germline CDR1 is SGHTA and CDR2 FQGNSA. The CDR3 nucleotides read TGTGCCAGCAGCGCAACTAGCAGTCTGGGAAACATTCAGTACTTC. Protein: CASSATSSLGNIQYF.